This T cell receptor (beta chain) was sequenced for a study of cytomegalovirus exposure and HLA in healthy donors. General study findings and limits: There were a few CMV-associated chains whose specificity for CMV antigens was confirmed in vitro.

A remark on this clone: As yet, its antigen is unknown.

The V end was cut by 2 bases, the J end by 4 bases, with 8 bases between. CDR1 and CDR2 from the germline V gene are MDHEN and SYDVKM. The CDR3 consists of 14 residues. PCR primers comprised 60 Vbeta and 13 Jbeta primers. Generated by immunoSEQ multiplex PCR, the TCRdb table keeps only in-frame clones and is missing some. Counted here are some 190,000 clones, around 80% occurring once; the ten biggest clones make up 1.5% to 1.9%. This clonotype was sampled from a man between 40 and 49 years old in good health and CMV-seronegative. The genes are TRBV28 and TRBJ1-4; D remains ambiguous. Specimen: PBMCs. The CDR3 sequence is CASSLGTVNEKLFF. CDR3 coding DNA: TGTGCCAGCAGTTTAGGTACAGTTAATGAAAAACTGTTTTTT.